This entry lists 19 T cell receptor beta chains sequenced from one sample in a study of technical replicates of blood from a handful of donors. Sequenced by immunoSEQ multiplex PCR; TCRdb stores in-frame clones only, minus some. The sample consists of roughly 87,000 clones, about 94% of them appearing once. The sequenced sample consisted of T cells isolated from PBMCs. The receptor source for this set is a human donor in good health.

The V call is TRBV28, the J call TRBJ2-5; D perhaps matches TRBD2 (5 bases). The V gene's germline CDR1 is MDHEN and CDR2 SYDVKM. The CDR3 length is 14 residues. Deletions cut 5 bases from V and 2 bases from J, with 12 bases between. CDR3 DNA: TGTGCCAGCAGTAGCGGAGGTATGCAAGAGACCCAGTACTTC. Its translation is CASSSGGMQETQYF.

The rearrangement links TRBV9 to TRBJ1-3; D perhaps matches TRBD1 (6 bases). The germline CDR1 and CDR2 sequences are SGDLS and YYNGEE. CDR3 size: 15 residues. The V and J ends lost 2 bases and 4 bases respectively, with 13 bases between them. Here the CDR3 DNA reads TGTGCCAGCAGCGTTCAAGTTGGGGGCGGAAACACCATATATTTT. Residues: CASSVQVGGGNTIYF.

This clone is a singleton in its sample. The chain has TRBV9 and TRBJ2-7, with TRBD1 identical over 8 bases. This CDR3 comprises 15 residues. With V trimmed by 7 bases and J by 4 bases, 13 bases remained unmatched. Germline V CDR1 and CDR2: SGDLS, YYNGEE. CDR3 DNA: TGTGCCAGCGGTTCCCCGGGACAGGAGGTGTACGAGCAGTACTTC. It is translated as CASGSPGQEVYEQYF.

The CDR3 sequence is CASSLVSEDTEAFF. The CDR3 coding sequence is TGCGCCAGCAGCTTGGTCAGCGAGGACACTGAAGCTTTCTTT. This rearrangement joins TRBV5-1 to TRBJ1-1; the D is unclear. This CDR3 has 14 amino acids. The V and J ends lost 0 bases and 3 bases respectively, with 9 bases between them. The germline V gene encodes CDR1 SGHRS and CDR2 YFSETQ.

The rearrangement uses TRBV7-6 and TRBJ2-5; the match to TRBD2 covers 8 bases. CDR1 and CDR2 from the germline V gene are SGHVS and FNYEAQ. The junction had 13 bases not matched to a gene; V was cut back by 3 bases and J by 4 bases. The CDR3 contains 17 residues. The CDR3 protein is CASSFRFSGEPVETQYF. The CDR3 region has the DNA TGTGCCAGCAGCTTTCGCTTTAGCGGGGAGCCCGTAGAGACCCAGTACTTC.

This clone was seen a few times. The chain employs TRBV5-1 and TRBJ1-6, with 9 bases identical to TRBD1. V shed 4 bases and J 11 bases; nucleotides not matched to a gene: 7. Germline assignment: CDR1 SGHRS and CDR2 YFSETQ. There are 14 residues in the CDR3. As DNA, the CDR3 is TGCGCCAGCAGCACCGGGACAGGGCAGCCACCCCTCCACTTT. Translated, it gives CASSTGTGQPPLHF.

This CDR3 is CASSLRGRDTEAFF. The CDR3 DNA sequence: TGTGCCAGCAGTCTCAGGGGGCGGGACACTGAAGCTTTCTTT. This rearrangement joins TRBV28 to TRBJ1-1; TRBD1 aligns across 8 bases. Trimming took 5 bases from V and 3 from J; bases not matched to a gene: 5. In germline, CDR1 is MDHEN, CDR2 SYDVKM. The CDR3 is 14 amino acids.

This chain connects TRBV30 to TRBJ1-6; 11 bases agree with TRBD1. CDR1 and CDR2 (germline): GTSNPN, SVGIG (reference sequence). The CDR3 consists of 15 residues. The trim removed 4 bases at V and 12 bases at J, leaving 11 bases unmatched. The CDR3 nucleotides are TGTGCCTGGAACCTGGAGGGACAGGGGGGGTTACCCCTCCACTTT. This encodes CAWNLEGQGGLPLHF.

This chain links TRBV5-6 with TRBJ1-1, with D hard to call. The CDR3 runs to 12 residues. The V gene's germline CDR1 is SGHDT and CDR2 YYEEEE. The ends were cut back, 0 bases at V and 7 bases at J, with 7 bases in the middle. In DNA, the CDR3 is TGTGCCAGCAGCTTGGCGGAGATTGAAGCTTTCTTT. Its protein is CASSLAEIEAFF. Using reference TRBV5-6 and TRBJ1-1 for the parts outside the CDR3, the full variable domain is DAGVTQSPTHLIKTRGQQVTLRCSPKSGHDTVSWYQQALGQGPQFIFQYYEEEERQRGNFPDRFSGHQFPNYSSELNVNALLLGDSALYLCASSLAEIEAFFGQGTRLTVV.

This chain connects TRBV27 to TRBJ1-6, with D perhaps matching TRBD1 (6 bases). Germline V gene lookup returns CDR1 MNHEY and CDR2 SMNVEV (reference sequence). Trimming took off 5 bases at V and 7 bases at J, with 18 bases between the two ends. This CDR3 is built from 16 residues. The CDR3 coding sequence is TGTGCCAGCAGTGACCATGGGACACCGGGGAATTCACCCCTCCACTTT. Translation: CASSDHGTPGNSPLHF.

The chain has TRBV7-2 and TRBJ2-5, with 8 bases identical to TRBD1. There are 12 residues in the CDR3. V was clipped by 0 bases and J by 13 bases; unmatched bases: 4. Per germline, CDR1 SGHTA and CDR2 FQGNSA. CDR3 amino acids: CASSLAGQGTYF. In DNA, the CDR3 is TGTGCCAGCAGCTTAGCCGGACAGGGCACGTACTTC.

CDR3 loop: CASSELLGSSQFF. In DNA form, the CDR3 reads TGCGCCAGCAGTGAGCTTCTAGGTAGTTCGCAGTTCTTC. This chain connects TRBV10-2 to TRBJ2-1, with D unclear. Trimming left V 2 bases short and J 12 bases short, with 14 bases between. Per the germline V gene, CDR1 is WSHSY and CDR2 is SAAADI. The CDR3 is 13 residues long.

This clone was detected once. This chain connects TRBV5-1 to TRBJ1-6; 9 bases are a match to TRBD1. With V trimmed by 2 bases and J by 6 bases, 3 bases remained unmatched. Germline CDR1 reads SGHRS; CDR2 reads YFSETQ. There are 15 residues in the CDR3. The CDR3 DNA reads TGCGCCAGCAGCTTATCGACAGGGGGTAATTCACCCCTCCACTTT. Protein sequence: CASSLSTGGNSPLHF.

This clone was observed once. V is TRBV19 and J is TRBJ1-1; tentatively, D is TRBD1 (6 bases). V lost 5 bases and J 0 bases, leaving 10 bases between the germline ends. The CDR3 loop spans 14 amino acids. CDR1 LNHDA and CDR2 SQIVND come from the germline V gene (reference sequence). The CDR3 protein is CASSEGQVNTEAFF. CDR3 in DNA: TGTGCCAGTAGTGAGGGACAAGTGAACACTGAAGCTTTCTTT. The whole variable domain, remainder taken from reference TRBV19 and TRBJ1-1, is DGGITQSPKYLFRKEGQNVTLSCEQNLNHDAMYWYRQDPGQGLRLIYYSQIVNDFQKGDIAEGYSVSREKKESFPLTVTSAQKNPTAFYLCASSEGQVNTEAFFGQGTRLTVV.

V is TRBV2 and J is TRBJ1-3; D remains unclear. Between the trimmed V and J ends, which lost 3 bases and 4 bases, there was a span of 4 bases. The CDR3 is made up of 12 amino acids. Germline V CDR1 and CDR2: SNHLY, FYNNEI. The CDR3 spells CASSDEGNTIYF. CDR3 nucleotide sequence: TGTGCCAGCAGTGACGAGGGAAACACCATATATTTT.

This chain links TRBV5-6 with TRBJ2-5; D is perhaps TRBD2 (5 bases). This CDR3 is built from 16 residues. The V gene's germline CDR1 is SGHDT and CDR2 YYEEEE. With 0 bases removed from V and 5 bases from J, the gap between germline ends came to 17 bases. The CDR3 bases are TGTGCCAGCAGCTTGGTATCGGGGTCGGGCGTGGAGACCCAGTACTTC. Its translation: CASSLVSGSGVETQYF. Together with reference TRBV5-6 and TRBJ2-5, the CDR3 gives the full variable domain: DAGVTQSPTHLIKTRGQQVTLRCSPKSGHDTVSWYQQALGQGPQFIFQYYEEEERQRGNFPDRFSGHQFPNYSSELNVNALLLGDSALYLCASSLVSGSGVETQYFGPGTRLLVL.

CDR3 loop: CASSLSTGKGSPLHF. Here the CDR3 DNA reads TGTGCCAGCAGCTTAAGTACAGGGAAAGGCTCACCCCTCCACTTT. V and J are TRBV7-3 and TRBJ1-6, with TRBD1 as a possible D gene (6 bases). There are 15 residues in the CDR3. Deletions cut 1 base from V and 10 bases from J, with 14 bases between. Germline V gene lookup returns CDR1 SGHTA and CDR2 FQGTGA.

V gene TRBV7-9 combines with J gene TRBJ1-1; D remains ambiguous. Germline CDR1 and CDR2: SEHNR and FQNEAQ (reference sequence). The CDR3 loop spans 13 amino acids. The V gene lost 2 bases and the J gene lost 2 bases, with 6 bases spanning the gap. CDR3 sequence: CASSLRENTEAFF. DNA for the CDR3: TGTGCCAGCAGCTTACGCGAAAACACTGAAGCTTTCTTT.

This clone was counted once. The V call is TRBV4-2, the J call TRBJ2-1; TRBD1 is a possible D gene (7 bases). The germline gives CDR1 LGHNA, CDR2 YNFKEQ. This CDR3 is 16 amino acids long. Trimming took off 4 bases at V and 3 bases at J, with 16 bases between the two ends. CDR3 DNA sequence: TGTGCCAGCAGCCCAGACCGACAGGGAGGCTACAATGAGCAGTTCTTC. Protein product: CASSPDRQGGYNEQFF.